This is a list of T cell receptor beta chains from one sample in a study of somatic mutations in cytotoxic T cells in rheumatoid arthritis. Clones were read by immunoSEQ multiplex PCR, and TCRdb kept only the in-frame ones, dropping some. The table lists about 33,000 clones, roughly four fifths of them singletons. Sequenced material: CD8+ T cells sorted from blood. The origin of the receptors is a man aged 40-55 years in good health. Both conserved end residues are part of each CDR3. The order of the fields is clone size, J gene, V gene, CDR3 length, D gene, CDR3 DNA, CDR3 protein. A D gene is named only where the DNA matches it firmly. A row's size may be missing; if present it is once, few, many or a size class.

>-|TRBJ2-7|TRBV10-2|16|TRBD1
TGCGCCAGCAGTGAGTCTGGTGGACAGGCCTCCTACGAGCAGTACTTC
CASSESGGQASYEQYF
>-|TRBJ2-1|TRBV4-1|14|-
TGCGCCAGCAGCCCTCGGGGGCCTGGGAATGAGCAGTTCTTC
CASSPRGPGNEQFF
>-|TRBJ2-1|TRBV12-5|15|-
TGTGCTAGTGGTTTGTATTCGGTGACCGCTGATGAGCAGTTCTTC
CASGLYSVTADEQFF
>-|TRBJ2-1|TRBV5-1|15|-
TGCGCCAGCAGCTTGGAGGAATTGATTTACAATGAGCAGTTCTTC
CASSLEELIYNEQFF
>-|TRBJ2-5|TRBV6-5|15|TRBD2
TGTGCCTCCCGAGGACTAGCGGGACTCGCAGAGACCCAGTACTTC
CASRGLAGLAETQYF
>once|TRBJ2-6|TRBV4-3|17|TRBD1
TGCGCCAGCAGCCAAGACTCAGGGGGCTCTGGGGCCAACGTCCTGACTTTC
CASSQDSGGSGANVLTF
>-|TRBJ2-1|TRBV4-1|11|-
TGCGCCAGCAGCCAGGTCAATGAGCAGTTCTTC
CASSQVNEQFF
>once|TRBJ2-7|TRBV7-3|15|TRBD1
TGTGCCAGCAGTCTGTCCGGGACAGGGGGGTACGAGCAGTACTTC
CASSLSGTGGYEQYF
>once|TRBJ2-2|TRBV29-1|12|-
TGCAGCCTCGGAAGCAACACCGGGGAGCTGTTTTTT
CSLGSNTGELFF
>few|TRBJ2-7|TRBV25-1|14|-
TGTGCCAGCAGTGAAGGTAGAGGATCCTACGAGCAGTACTTC
CASSEGRGSYEQYF
>-|TRBJ2-1|TRBV15|12|TRBD2
TGTGCCGCGGGACTAGCGGGAGCCGAGCAGTTCTTC
CAAGLAGAEQFF
>-|TRBJ2-1|TRBV28|19|TRBD2
TGTGCCAGCAGTCCCCTTGGACTAGCGGGACAAAGCTCCTACAATGAGCAGTTCTTC
CASSPLGLAGQSSYNEQFF
>-|TRBJ2-2|TRBV5-1|16|TRBD1
TGCGCCAGCAGCCACCTGACAGGGGCGAACACCGGGGAGCTGTTTTTT
CASSHLTGANTGELFF
>-|TRBJ2-7|TRBV10-3|15|TRBD1
TGTGCCATCAGTACTGCCGGGACAGGGGGCTACGAGCAGTACTTC
CAISTAGTGGYEQYF
>-|TRBJ2-2|TRBV6-5|11|-
TGTGCCAGCAGTTACGGAGGGGAGCTGTTTTTT
CASSYGGELFF
>-|TRBJ2-7|TRBV27|13|-
TGTGCCAGCAGTTTTAGAGAATCCTACGAGCAGTACTTC
CASSFRESYEQYF
>-|TRBJ2-1|TRBV4-3|15|-
TGCGCCAGCAGCCAAGGTCCGGACTCGTACAATGAGCAGTTCTTC
CASSQGPDSYNEQFF
>-|TRBJ1-5|TRBV7-3|13|-
TGTGCCAGCAGCCTAGGTTTGGATCAGCCCCAGCATTTT
CASSLGLDQPQHF
>-|TRBJ2-7|TRBV19|13|-
TGTGCCAGTAGTTTCAGCGCTACCTACGAGCAGTACTTC
CASSFSATYEQYF
>-|TRBJ1-2|TRBV28|16|-
TGTGCCAGCACCTACGTACCGAGGGGGGGGGCCTATGGCTACACCTTC
CASTYVPRGGAYGYTF
>once|TRBJ2-7|TRBV5-5|15|TRBD1
TGTGCCAGCAGCGACCGGGACAGGAACCCCTACGAGCAGTACTTC
CASSDRDRNPYEQYF
>-|TRBJ2-2|TRBV27|13|TRBD1
TGTGCCAGCCGGACAGGAGGCACCGGGGAGCTGTTTTTT
CASRTGGTGELFF
>-|TRBJ2-6|TRBV19|15|-
TGTGCCAGTAGTCCACAGGGTTCTGGGGCCAACGTCCTGACTTTC
CASSPQGSGANVLTF
>-|TRBJ2-5|TRBV11-2|14|-
TGTGCCAGCAGCGCCCCAGTAGGACAAGAGACCCAGTACTTC
CASSAPVGQETQYF
>few|TRBJ2-7|TRBV10-1|14|TRBD1
TGCGCCAGCGGAAAGGACAGGGGGGGAGACGAGCAGTACTTC
CASGKDRGGDEQYF
>-|TRBJ2-2|TRBV19|13|-
TGTGCCAGTAGTAAACAGGGCACCGGGGAGCTGTTTTTT
CASSKQGTGELFF
>-|TRBJ2-2|TRBV28|14|-
TGTGCCAGCAGTTCTGAAGGGGGAGTCGGGGAGCTGTTTTTT
CASSSEGGVGELFF
>-|TRBJ1-2|TRBV27|15|TRBD1
TGTGCCAGCCGTCTGGAGGGGGCGGATGACTATGGCTACACCTTC
CASRLEGADDYGYTF
>-|TRBJ2-1|TRBV27|15|TRBD2
TGTGCCAGCAGTATGACTAGCGGAAACTACAATGAGCAGTTCTTC
CASSMTSGNYNEQFF
>once|TRBJ2-7|TRBV6-5|14|TRBD1
TGTGCCAGCAGTTACTCAGGGGGCCCCTACGAGCAGTACTTC
CASSYSGGPYEQYF
>-|TRBJ2-2|TRBV9|15|-
TGTGCCAGCAGCCTCGACGTTAGGGGCACCGGGGAGCTGTTTTTT
CASSLDVRGTGELFF
>-|TRBJ2-3|TRBV15|15|TRBD1
TGTGCCACCAGCGAAACAACAGGGGGCGCAGATACGCAGTATTTT
CATSETTGGADTQYF
>once|TRBJ2-7|TRBV27|15|TRBD1
TGTGCCAGCACTCCCCCCGGGACAGGGGGCGACGAGCAGTACTTC
CASTPPGTGGDEQYF
>medium-sized|TRBJ2-6|TRBV29-1|16|-
TGCAGCGTGTCGACGGAGGGCTACTCTGGGGCCAACGTCCTGACTTTC
CSVSTEGYSGANVLTF
>-|TRBJ2-2|TRBV10-2|14|-
TGCGCCAGCAGCATCGTGGGAAGCTCCGGGGAGCTGTTTTTT
CASSIVGSSGELFF
>-|TRBJ2-7|TRBV4-1|18|TRBD1
TGCGCCAGCAGCCATCGCTCAGCCGGGGGGGACAGGGGGGACGAGCAGTACTTC
CASSHRSAGGDRGDEQYF
>-|TRBJ2-7|TRBV27|15|-
TGTGCCACCAATGACCTCGGGACAACAACCTACGAGCAGTACTTC
CATNDLGTTTYEQYF
>-|TRBJ2-2|TRBV6-4|15|TRBD1
TGTGCCAGCAGCCAGAGACAGGGGGAAGTCGGGGAGCTGTTTTTT
CASSQRQGEVGELFF
>once|TRBJ2-5|TRBV7-9|13|-
TGTGCCAGCAGCTTAGTAGGGCAAGAGACCCAGTACTTC
CASSLVGQETQYF
>-|TRBJ2-2|TRBV5-4|11|-
TGTGCCACCCGAAATTCTGGGGAGCTGTTTTTT
CATRNSGELFF
>few|TRBJ1-2|TRBV5-1|14|TRBD1
TGCGCCAGCAGCTTTGGGACAGGGGATGATGGCTACACCTTC
CASSFGTGDDGYTF
>-|TRBJ2-7|TRBV27|14|TRBD1
TGTGCCAGCGGGTTCGCAGGGGGATTTTACGAGCAGTACTTC
CASGFAGGFYEQYF
>-|TRBJ1-1|TRBV27|14|-
TGTGCCAGCAGTCGTGGACAGACTAACACTGAAGCTTTCTTT
CASSRGQTNTEAFF
>-|TRBJ1-2|TRBV4-1|16|TRBD1
TGCGCCAGCAGCCAAGCCACTGGACAGGGGTACTATGGCTACACCTTC
CASSQATGQGYYGYTF
>once|TRBJ2-2|TRBV15|14|-
TGTGCCACCAGCAGAGATCGGGGCACCGGGGAGCTGTTTTTT
CATSRDRGTGELFF
>once|TRBJ2-5|TRBV2|12|-
TGTGCCAGCAGGGGGATCCAAGAGACCCAGTACTTC
CASRGIQETQYF